Each of the 4 T cell receptor beta chains below was sequenced from the same sample in a study of blood T cell repertoires in COVID-19. The data were produced by immunoSEQ multiplex PCR, yet TCRdb's version contains in-frame clones alone and is incomplete. The sample contains around 180,000 clones, 88% of which appear only once. The sequenced material came from peripheral blood. The receptors derive from a man aged 55 to 70 with acute or convalescent COVID-19.

The genes are TRBV7-9 and TRBJ2-2; a possible D gene is TRBD1 (6 bases). This CDR3 is 15 amino acids long. Trimming took 1 base from V and 3 from J, leaving 9 bases between them. CDR1 and CDR2 from the germline V gene are SEHNR and FQNEAQ (reference sequence). The CDR3 sequence is CASSLEQGYTGELFF. The CDR3 nucleotides read TGTGCCAGCAGCTTAGAACAGGGTTACACCGGGGAGCTGTTTTTT.

The CDR3 DNA reads as TGTGCCAGCAGCTCTGGACAGGCCACTTATGGAAACACCATATATTTT. Translation gives CASSSGQATYGNTIYF. The genes are TRBV11-3 and TRBJ1-3, with 7 nucleotides matching TRBD1. Germline assignment: CDR1 SGHNT and CDR2 YENEEA. This CDR3 is 16 amino acids long. Trimming at V came to 4 bases and at J to 3 bases, leaving 9 bases not matched to a gene.

The chain recombines TRBV6-6 with TRBJ2-7; TRBD1 matches at 9 bases. The CDR3 is 14 amino acids. V shed 7 bases and J 4 bases; nucleotides not matched to a gene: 8. Germline assignment: CDR1 MNHNY and CDR2 SVGAGI (reference sequence). For the CDR3, the DNA is TGTGCCAGCACTCGGGACAGGGTTTCGTACGAGCAGTACTTC. As protein: CASTRDRVSYEQYF.

This rearrangement joins TRBV4-3 to TRBJ2-1; TRBD2 matches 8 bases. The V and J ends lost 0 bases and 7 bases, in that order; junction bases with no gene match: 11. Per the germline V gene, CDR1 is LGHNA and CDR2 is YSLEER. The CDR3 spans 17 residues. In DNA, the CDR3 is TGCGCCAGCAGCCAAGACCTTGATAGCGGGATTTTAAATGAGCAGTTCTTC. This gives the protein CASSQDLDSGILNEQFF.